This T cell receptor beta chain was identified during a study of cytomegalovirus exposure and HLA in healthy donors. Whole-study findings and limits: A classifier reportedly called cytomegalovirus status with high sensitivity and specificity.

The assay was immunoSEQ multiplex PCR, and TCRdb's table has in-frame clones only and misses some. This table holds roughly 100,000 clones, about 95% found once. The donors were in the approximately 120-subject validation cohort; that cohort was separate from the roughly 700-subject first cohort. V lost 3 bases to trimming and J lost 2 bases, with 6 bases between them. Germline V gene sequence: CDR1 SGDLS, CDR2 YYNGEE. CDR3 length: 13 residues. About this clone itself: Its antigen is not known.

The chain employs TRBV9 and TRBJ1-3; D gene uncertain. Sequences were obtained from PBMCs. This TCR derives from a young woman in good health and CMV-seronegative. The CDR3 nucleotides read TGTGCCAGCAGCGACGGGGCTGGAAACACCATATATTTT. It specifies CASSDGAGNTIYF. The full variable domain, completed using reference TRBV9 and TRBJ1-3, is DSGVTQTPKHLITATGQRVTLRCSPRSGDLSVYWYQQSLDQGLQFLIQYYNGEERAKGNILERFSAQQFPDLHSELNLSSLELGDSALYFCASSDGAGNTIYFGEGSWLTVV.